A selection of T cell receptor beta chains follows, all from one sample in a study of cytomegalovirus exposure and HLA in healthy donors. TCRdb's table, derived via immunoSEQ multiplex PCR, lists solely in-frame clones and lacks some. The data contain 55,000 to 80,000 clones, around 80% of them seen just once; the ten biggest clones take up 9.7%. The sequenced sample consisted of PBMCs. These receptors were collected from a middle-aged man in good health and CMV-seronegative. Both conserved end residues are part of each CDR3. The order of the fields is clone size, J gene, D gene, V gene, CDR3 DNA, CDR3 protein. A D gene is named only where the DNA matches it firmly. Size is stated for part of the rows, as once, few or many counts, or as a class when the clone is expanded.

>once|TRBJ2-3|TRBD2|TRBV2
TGTGCCAGCAGTGGGGGGAGCGGGATAGATACGCAGTATTTT
CASSGGSGIDTQYF
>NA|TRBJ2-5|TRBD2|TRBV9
TGTGCCAGCAGCCCCGGGACTAGCGACGGGAAGACCCAGTACTTC
CASSPGTSDGKTQYF
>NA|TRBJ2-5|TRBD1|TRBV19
TGTGCCAGCCGTGCCGGGGACAGGGGGCGGATGGAGACCCAGTACTTC
CASRAGDRGRMETQYF
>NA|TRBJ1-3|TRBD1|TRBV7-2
TGTGCCAGCAGCTTGGGGACAGGTGTCTCTGGAAACACCATATATTTT
CASSLGTGVSGNTIYF
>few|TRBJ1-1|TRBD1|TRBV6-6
TGTGCCAGCAGTTACGGTTGGACAGGGGGCTCTGAAGCTTTCTTT
CASSYGWTGGSEAFF
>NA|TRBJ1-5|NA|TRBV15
TGTGCCACCAGCAGAGATCGGAGGGAAGGTCAGCCCCAGCATTTT
CATSRDRREGQPQHF
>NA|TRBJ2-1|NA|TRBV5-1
TGCGCCAGCAGCTTGGGGGGGGCCTACAATGAGCAGTTCTTC
CASSLGGAYNEQFF
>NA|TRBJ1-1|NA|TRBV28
TGTGCCAGCCAGGGTTTCGAAGCTTTCTTT
CASQGFEAFF
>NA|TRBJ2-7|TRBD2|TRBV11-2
TGTGCCAGCAGCCTCCTGGCGGGAGGGGGGTACGAGCAGTACTTC
CASSLLAGGGYEQYF
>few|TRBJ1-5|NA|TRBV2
TGTGCCAGCAGTAACGATGGCCCCCAGCATTTT
CASSNDGPQHF
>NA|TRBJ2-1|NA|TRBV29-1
TGCAGCGTTGGAGACAAACAGGGTATTATCGATGAGCAGTTCTTC
CSVGDKQGIIDEQFF
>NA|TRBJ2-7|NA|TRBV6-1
TGTGCCAGCAGCGAAGGACACCGCATCTACGAGCAGTACTTC
CASSEGHRIYEQYF
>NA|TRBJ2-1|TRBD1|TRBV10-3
TGTGCCATCAGTGAGTCCCGGGACAGGGATCTCCGGGGGCAGTTCTTC
CAISESRDRDLRGQFF
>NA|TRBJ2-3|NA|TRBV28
TGTGCCAGCAGCGGAGGGGGCACAGATACGCAGTATTTT
CASSGGGTDTQYF
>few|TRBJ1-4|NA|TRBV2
TGTGCCAGCAGTGGCCCCAGGGCAACTAATGAAAAACTGTTTTTT
CASSGPRATNEKLFF
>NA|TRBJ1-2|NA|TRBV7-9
TGTGCCAGCAGCTTCGAAGGAGTTGATAACTATGGCTACACCTTC
CASSFEGVDNYGYTF
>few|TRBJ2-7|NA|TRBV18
TGTGCCAGCTCGCCAAACGGGGGGCTGGTACACGAGCAGTACTTC
CASSPNGGLVHEQYF